The present T cell receptor beta chain was sequenced within a study of blood T cell repertoires in COVID-19. The overall study: Donors in the United States, Italy and Spain gave samples during acute or convalescent COVID-19.

Participant ages covered about 18 to 100 years across about 25 US areas. For recovered donors of Cohort 3, there were two negative PCRs, clearance, or symptom resolution. TCRdb's table, derived via immunoSEQ multiplex PCR, lists solely in-frame clones and lacks some. In the table there are approximately 300,000 clones, around 90% of which are singletons. V lost 4 bases to trimming and J lost 7 bases, with 18 bases between them. Germline lookup yields CDR1 SGHDT and CDR2 YYEEEE. CDR3 length equals 16 residues. Material: PBMCs or T cells enriched from blood (not recorded which). The chain links TRBV5-6 to TRBJ1-6; D is possibly TRBD1 (6 bases). This TCR came from a woman aged 25 to 39 who had recovered from COVID-19. The CDR3 region is CASSPGGARMNSPLHF. The CDR3 coding sequence is TGTGCCAGCAGCCCGGGGGGGGCTAGAATGAATTCACCCCTCCACTTT. Combining the CDR3 with reference TRBV5-6 and TRBJ1-6 gives the whole variable domain DAGVTQSPTHLIKTRGQQVTLRCSPKSGHDTVSWYQQALGQGPQFIFQYYEEEERQRGNFPDRFSGHQFPNYSSELNVNALLLGDSALYLCASSPGGARMNSPLHFGNGTRLTVT.